These 14 T cell receptor beta chains originate from one sample sequenced in a study of blood T cells in healthy people across ages. With a J-beta primer mix and a sample-barcoded 5' primer, a second PCR ran about 7 to 11 cycles. Using its own MiXCR run on the 5' RACE reads, TCRdb lists one record per CDR3 protein. This table holds about 1.1 million distinct CDR3 sequences, about two fifths found once. Sequencing was performed on blood. The receptors come from a man in his late teens or twenties in good health.

This chain joins TRBV12-3 or TRBV12-4 and TRBJ1-5; no definite D call. V was clipped by 5 bases and J by 4 bases, with 3 bases between them. CDR3 size: 11 residues. The CDR3 sequence is CASSRNQPQHF. The CDR3 region has the DNA TGTGCCAGCAGTCGTAATCAGCCCCAGCATTTT.

This clonotype was picked up many times. The CDR3 reads CASSTLGETQYF. CDR3 nucleotide sequence: TGTGCCAGCAGTACTTTGGGGGAGACCCAGTACTTC. The V gene is TRBV12-3 or TRBV12-4, the J gene TRBJ2-5; D not resolved. V was trimmed by 5 bases and J by 5 bases, leaving 9 bases between them. This CDR3 comprises 12 residues.

There are many counts of this clonotype. The gene calls are TRBV7-6 and TRBJ2-7, with D possibly matching TRBD1 (6 bases). Germline CDR1 reads SGHVS; CDR2 reads FNYEAQ. The CDR3 totals 14 residues. The V and J ends lost 1 base and 5 bases respectively, with 12 bases between them. The CDR3 DNA sequence: TGTGCCAGCAGCTTAGAGCCAGGGGTCCACGAGCAGTACTTC. Translation: CASSLEPGVHEQYF.

This clonotype was recorded a few times. V is TRBV7-2 and J is TRBJ2-1, with 12 bases matching TRBD1. The V gene's germline CDR1 is SGHTA and CDR2 FQGNSA. This CDR3 comprises 17 residues. V trimming: 6 bases; J trimming: 8 bases; junction bases outside the gene matches: 14. In nucleotides, the CDR3 is TGTGCCAGCAGACTACTTCCGGGACAGGGGGCTTTCGATGAGCAGTTCTTC. It translates to CASRLLPGQGAFDEQFF.

This clonotype was detected a few times. The chain combines TRBV11-2 with TRBJ1-1; TRBD1 matches at 7 bases. The junction had 7 bases not matched to a gene; V was cut back by 5 bases and J by 4 bases. This CDR3 is 14 amino acids long. Germline values: CDR1 SGHAT, CDR2 FQNNGV. The CDR3 nucleotides read TGTGCCAGCAGCAGGGGGACAGCCCGCACTGAAGCTTTCTTT. It yields the protein CASSRGTARTEAFF.

This clonotype appeared a few times. This rearrangement joins TRBV29-1 to TRBJ1-1, with TRBD1 matching over 10 bases. CDR1 SQVTM and CDR2 ANQGSEA come from the germline V gene. V shed 6 bases and J 13 bases; nucleotides not matched to a gene: 11. This CDR3 region has 12 residues. The CDR3: CSVTPGQGRVFF. CDR3 nucleotide sequence: TGCAGCGTCACACCGGGACAGGGGCGCGTTTTCTTT.

The chain uses TRBV20-1 and TRBJ2-5; 11 nucleotides match TRBD2. The CDR3 has 16 residues. Germline V gene sequence: CDR1 DFQATT, CDR2 SNEGSKA (reference sequence). Trimming took 0 bases from V and 5 from J; bases not matched to a gene: 8. CDR3 in DNA: TGCAGTGCTAGAGATCGTCTAGCGGGGGGTCAGGAGACCCAGTACTTC. Its translation: CSARDRLAGGQETQYF.

This chain connects TRBV7-6 to TRBJ2-7; D perhaps matches TRBD2 (6 bases). Trimming stripped 4 bases from V and 0 bases from J, with 16 bases between. The CDR3 contains 16 residues. Germline CDR1 SGHVS, CDR2 FNYEAQ. The CDR3 sequence is CASSSPEGRSSYEQYF. In DNA form, the CDR3 reads TGTGCCAGCAGCTCACCGGAGGGGCGAAGCTCCTACGAGCAGTACTTC.

This clonotype was found a few times. The V and J genes are TRBV9 and TRBJ1-1; maybe TRBD1 (6 bases). Germline V CDR1 and CDR2: SGDLS, YYNGEE. Trimming removed 4 bases at V and 0 bases at J, with 16 bases between. The CDR3 covers 16 residues. The CDR3 DNA is TGTGCCAGCAGCATTCAGGGGCAGGGTATGAACACTGAAGCTTTCTTT. This sequence encodes CASSIQGQGMNTEAFF.

The gene calls are TRBV6-6 and TRBJ1-5; a weak D match, TRBD1 (5 bases). Deletions cut 8 bases from V and 0 bases from J, with 11 bases between. Per germline, CDR1 MNHNY and CDR2 SVGAGI (reference sequence). This CDR3 is built from 14 residues. CDR3 protein: CASLLDSSNQPQHF. CDR3 coding DNA: TGTGCCAGCCTCCTCGACAGTAGCAATCAGCCCCAGCATTTT.

This clonotype was seen repeatedly, ten times or more. V gene TRBV12-3 or TRBV12-4 combines with J gene TRBJ1-6; D remains ambiguous. V was clipped by 3 bases and J by 7 bases, with 7 bases between them. The CDR3 loop spans 13 amino acids. This CDR3 is CASSLKGNSPLHF. The CDR3 coding sequence is TGTGCCAGCAGTTTGAAAGGAAATTCACCCCTCCACTTT.

In its sample, this clonotype was seen many times. This chain uses TRBV4-1 with TRBJ1-4; a possible D gene is TRBD1 (6 bases). The CDR3 length is 15 residues. The germline gives CDR1 MGHRA, CDR2 YSYEKL. V lost 0 bases, J lost 5 bases, and 10 bases lay in between. The CDR3: CASSQETGLNEKLFF. The CDR3 nucleotides are TGCGCCAGCAGCCAAGAGACAGGCCTGAATGAAAAACTGTTTTTT.

This chain uses TRBV11-2 with TRBJ2-1; possible D gene TRBD2, 5 bases. Germline CDR1 SGHAT, CDR2 FQNNGV. The CDR3 is 13 residues long. The V gene lost 1 base and the J gene lost 8 bases, with 9 bases spanning the gap. The CDR3: CASSLGGFDEQFF. The CDR3 DNA follows: TGTGCCAGCAGCTTAGGAGGGTTCGATGAGCAGTTCTTC.

With regard to this clonotype: Mismatch with germline at one junction end may stem from a read error. V is TRBV15 and J is TRBJ1-1; D possibly corresponds to TRBD1 (6 bases). The CDR3 is 14 amino acids. Germline CDR1 is LNHNV and CDR2 is YYDKDF (reference sequence). Here the CDR3 reads CAASTGQINTEAFF. The CDR3 bases are TGTGCCGCCAGCACTGGACAGATAAACACTGAAGCTTTCTTT.